The 3 T cell receptor beta chains reported below all come from one sample, sequenced in a study of T cells in Graves' hyperthyroidism and ophthalmopathy. TCR beta CDR3 sequences were amplified from RNA transcripts. The study used the HTBI primer set for a first-round RT-PCR of the TCR CDR3. One entry per CDR3 protein, called by TCRdb with MiXCR from the multiplex PCR reads. The repertoire holds about 400,000 distinct CDR3 sequences, about 15% seen once, with about 31% in the top ten. The specimen sequenced was blood. The receptors were sampled from a woman aged 25 to 45 with Graves' hyperthyroidism.

This chain links TRBV27 with TRBJ2-1, with TRBD2 matching over 8 bases. Germline values: CDR1 MNHEY, CDR2 SMNVEV (reference sequence). The V and J ends lost 11 bases and 3 bases, in that order; junction bases with no gene match: 9. The CDR3 totals 14 residues. The chain's CDR3 is CAAGRAGGYNEQFF. DNA of the CDR3: TGTGCCGCCGGCCGGGCGGGAGGCTACAATGAGCAGTTCTTC.

This clonotype appeared many times. The rearrangement links TRBV30 to TRBJ1-2, with a weak D call TRBD1 (5 bases). Trimming removed 2 bases at V and 4 bases at J, with 8 bases between. The CDR3 loop spans 12 amino acids. Germline values: CDR1 GTSNPN, CDR2 SVGIG (reference sequence). CDR3 protein: CAWSTGGYGYTF. As DNA, the CDR3 is TGTGCCTGGAGTACTGGGGGCTATGGCTACACCTTC.

V gene TRBV10-2 combines with J gene TRBJ1-5; no reliable D call. This CDR3 region has 14 residues. V gave up 0 bases and J gave up 11 bases, with 14 bases separating them. Germline CDR1 reads WSHSY; CDR2 reads SAAADI. The CDR3 DNA sequence: TGCGCCAGCAGTGAGTCGAAGGGTGGGAGAGCCCAGCATTTT. It encodes CASSESKGGRAQHF.